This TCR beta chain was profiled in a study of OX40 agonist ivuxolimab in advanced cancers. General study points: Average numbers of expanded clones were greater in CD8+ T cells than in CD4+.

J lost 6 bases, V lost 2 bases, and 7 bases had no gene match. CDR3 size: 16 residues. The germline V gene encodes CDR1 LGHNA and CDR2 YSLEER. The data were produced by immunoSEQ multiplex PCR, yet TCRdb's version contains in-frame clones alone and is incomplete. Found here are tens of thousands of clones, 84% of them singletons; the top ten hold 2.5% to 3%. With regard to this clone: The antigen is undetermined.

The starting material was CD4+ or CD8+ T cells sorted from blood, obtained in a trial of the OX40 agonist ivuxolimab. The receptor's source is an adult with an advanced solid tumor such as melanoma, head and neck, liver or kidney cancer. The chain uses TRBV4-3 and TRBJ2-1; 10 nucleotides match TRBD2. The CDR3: CASSQFGTSDTNEQFF. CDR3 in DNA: TGCGCCAGCAGCCAATTCGGGACTAGCGACACCAATGAGCAGTTCTTC.